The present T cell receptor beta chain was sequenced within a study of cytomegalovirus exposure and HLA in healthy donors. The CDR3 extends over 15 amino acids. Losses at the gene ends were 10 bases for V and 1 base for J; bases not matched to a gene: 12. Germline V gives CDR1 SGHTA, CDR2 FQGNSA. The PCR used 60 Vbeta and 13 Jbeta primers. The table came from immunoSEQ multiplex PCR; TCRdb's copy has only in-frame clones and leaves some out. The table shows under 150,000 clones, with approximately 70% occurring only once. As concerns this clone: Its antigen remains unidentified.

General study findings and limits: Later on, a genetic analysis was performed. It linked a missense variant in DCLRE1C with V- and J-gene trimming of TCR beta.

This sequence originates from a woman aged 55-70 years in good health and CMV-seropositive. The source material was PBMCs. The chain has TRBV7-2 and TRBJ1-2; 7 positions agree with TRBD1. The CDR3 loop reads CATSTGPLNNYGYTF. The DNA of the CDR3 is TGTGCCACCTCGACAGGGCCCCTCAATAACTATGGCTACACCTTC.